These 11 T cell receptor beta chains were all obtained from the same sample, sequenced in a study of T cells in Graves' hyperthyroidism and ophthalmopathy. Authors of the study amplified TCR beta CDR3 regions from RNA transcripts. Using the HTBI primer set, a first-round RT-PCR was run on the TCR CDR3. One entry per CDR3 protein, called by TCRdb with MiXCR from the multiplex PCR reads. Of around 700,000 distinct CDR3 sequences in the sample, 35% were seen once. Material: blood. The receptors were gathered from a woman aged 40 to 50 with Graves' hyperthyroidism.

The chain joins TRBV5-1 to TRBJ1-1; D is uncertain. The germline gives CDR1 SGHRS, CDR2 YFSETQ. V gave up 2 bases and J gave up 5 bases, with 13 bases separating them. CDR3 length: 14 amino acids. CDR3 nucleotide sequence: TGCGCCAGCAGCTTTCGGGCCGTAAAAACTGAAGCTTTCTTT. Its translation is CASSFRAVKTEAFF.

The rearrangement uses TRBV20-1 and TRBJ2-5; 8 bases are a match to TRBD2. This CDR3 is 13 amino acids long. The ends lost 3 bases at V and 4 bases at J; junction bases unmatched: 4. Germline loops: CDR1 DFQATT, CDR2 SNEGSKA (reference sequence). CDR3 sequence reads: CSASGGAVETQYF. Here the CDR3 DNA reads TGCAGTGCTAGCGGGGGGGCGGTAGAGACCCAGTACTTC.

This chain's CDR3 is CASNTLSSGNTIYF. The CDR3 coding sequence is TGTGCCAGCAACACACTCTCCTCTGGAAACACCATATATTTT. The chain is built from TRBV5-6 and TRBJ1-3; no reliable D call. The V end was cut by 6 bases, the J end by 0 bases, with 10 bases between. Per germline, CDR1 SGHDT and CDR2 YYEEEE. The CDR3 totals 14 residues.

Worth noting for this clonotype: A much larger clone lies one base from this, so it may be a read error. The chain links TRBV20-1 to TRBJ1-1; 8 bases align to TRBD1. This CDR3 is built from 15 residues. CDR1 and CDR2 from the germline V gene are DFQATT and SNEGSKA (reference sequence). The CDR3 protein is CSARAHQGANTEASF. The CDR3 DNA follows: TGCAGTGCTAGAGCCCACCAGGGGGCGAACACTGAAGCTTCCTTT.

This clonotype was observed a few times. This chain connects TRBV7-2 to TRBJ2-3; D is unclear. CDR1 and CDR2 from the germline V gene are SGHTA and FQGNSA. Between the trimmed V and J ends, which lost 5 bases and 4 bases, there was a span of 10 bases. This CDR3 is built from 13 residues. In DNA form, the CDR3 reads TGTGCCAGCAGCCAAAGGTTGGCAGATACGCAGTATTTT. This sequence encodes CASSQRLADTQYF.

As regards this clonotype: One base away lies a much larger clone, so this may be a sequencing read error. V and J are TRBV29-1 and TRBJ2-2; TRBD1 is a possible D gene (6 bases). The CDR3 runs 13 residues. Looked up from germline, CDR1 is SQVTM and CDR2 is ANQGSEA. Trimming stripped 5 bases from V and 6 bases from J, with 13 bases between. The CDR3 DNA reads TGCAGCGTTCCTACAGGGTTCTCCGGGGAGCTGTTTTTT. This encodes CSVPTGFSGELFF.

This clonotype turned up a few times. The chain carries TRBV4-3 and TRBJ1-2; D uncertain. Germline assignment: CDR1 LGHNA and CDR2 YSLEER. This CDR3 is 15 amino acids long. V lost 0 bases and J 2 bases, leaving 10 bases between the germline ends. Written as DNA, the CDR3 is TGCGCCAGCAGCCAAGATATCAACAGAAACTATGGCTACACCTTC. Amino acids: CASSQDINRNYGYTF.

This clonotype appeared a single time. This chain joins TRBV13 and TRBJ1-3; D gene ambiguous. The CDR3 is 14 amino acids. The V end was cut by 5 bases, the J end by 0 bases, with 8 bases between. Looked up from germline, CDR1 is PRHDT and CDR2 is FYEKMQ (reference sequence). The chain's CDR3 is CASSRLVSGNTIYF. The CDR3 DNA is TGTGCCAGCAGCCGCCTGGTCTCTGGAAACACCATATATTTT. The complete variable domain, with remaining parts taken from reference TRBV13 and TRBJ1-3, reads AAGVIQSPRHLIKEKRETATLKCYPIPRHDTVYWYQQGPGQDPQFLISFYEKMQSDKGSIPDRFSAQQFSDYHSELNMSSLELGDSALYFCASSRLVSGNTIYFGEGSWLTVV.

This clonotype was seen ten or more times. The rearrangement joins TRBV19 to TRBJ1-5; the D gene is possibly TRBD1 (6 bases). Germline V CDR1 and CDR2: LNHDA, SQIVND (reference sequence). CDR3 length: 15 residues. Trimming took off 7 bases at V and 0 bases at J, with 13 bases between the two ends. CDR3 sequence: CASIVRQDSNQPQHF. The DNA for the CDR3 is TGTGCCAGTATTGTTCGACAGGATAGCAATCAGCCCCAGCATTTT.

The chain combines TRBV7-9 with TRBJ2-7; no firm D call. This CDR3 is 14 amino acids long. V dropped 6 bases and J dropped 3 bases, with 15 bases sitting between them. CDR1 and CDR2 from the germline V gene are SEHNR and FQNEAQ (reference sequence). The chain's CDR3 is CASSSVVRNYEQYF. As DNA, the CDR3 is TGTGCCAGCAGTAGTGTCGTGAGGAACTACGAGCAGTACTTC.

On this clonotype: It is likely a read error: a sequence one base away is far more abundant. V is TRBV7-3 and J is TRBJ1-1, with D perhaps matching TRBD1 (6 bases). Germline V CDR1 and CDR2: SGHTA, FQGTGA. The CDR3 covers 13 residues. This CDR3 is CAGSLQGSTEAFF. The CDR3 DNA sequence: TGTGCCGGCAGCTTACAGGGAAGCACTGAAGCTTTCTTT.